A single sample gave rise to the 26 T cell receptor beta chains below, sequenced in a study of identifying expanded T cells in peripheral blood (dated by TCRdb to the late 2010s). Library creation used the immunoSEQ multiplex PCR assay. Entries here come from immuneACCESS through TCRdb and include only in-frame sequences with V and J called. Some clones fail to appear in such tables; in the studies checked, an unresolved V gene covers under half of the shortfall, and the cause of the remainder is unknown. Across this sample there are around 82,000 clones, with about four fifths seen only once. The top ten clonotypes cover about 19% of the sample. Sequencing used blood. The receptor set was obtained from a person between 18 and 75 years old in good health.

V is TRBV9 and J is TRBJ2-6; D is unclear. The CDR3 consists of 16 residues. V was clipped by 3 bases and J by 0 bases, with 10 bases between them. CDR1 and CDR2 (germline): SGDLS, YYNGEE. In DNA form, the CDR3 reads TGTGCCAGCAGCGAGCCCCACAGCTCTGGGGCCAACGTCCTGACTTTC. Translation: CASSEPHSSGANVLTF. The full variable domain, its missing parts supplied by reference TRBV9 and TRBJ2-6, is DSGVTQTPKHLITATGQRVTLRCSPRSGDLSVYWYQQSLDQGLQFLIQYYNGEERAKGNILERFSAQQFPDLHSELNLSSLELGDSALYFCASSEPHSSGANVLTFGAGSRLTVL.

The chain couples TRBV5-6 to TRBJ2-5; 7 bases align to TRBD1. CDR1 and CDR2 (germline): SGHDT, YYEEEE. The CDR3 contains 14 residues. V gave up 0 bases and J gave up 2 bases; unmatched junction bases: 1. CDR3 sequence: CASSLVGQQETQYF. DNA for the CDR3: TGTGCCAGCAGCTTGGTGGGACAGCAAGAGACCCAGTACTTC.

The rearrangement joins TRBV7-2 to TRBJ2-7; D is perhaps TRBD2 (5 bases). CDR1 and CDR2 from the germline V gene are SGHTA and FQGNSA. This CDR3 is 12 amino acids long. The V gene lost 1 base and the J gene lost 8 bases, with 9 bases spanning the gap. The CDR3 region is CASSLVNGKQYF. CDR3 sequence (DNA): TGTGCCAGCAGCTTAGTAAACGGGAAGCAGTACTTC.

In this sample, this clone turned up once. This chain links TRBV28 with TRBJ2-1; 8 bases line up with TRBD1. The CDR3 consists of 15 residues. The V gene end was trimmed by 7 bases and the J gene end by 3 bases; junction bases not matched to a gene: 8. Germline CDR1 and CDR2: MDHEN and SYDVKM. This chain's CDR3 is CASIMAGGDYNEQFF. The CDR3 region has the DNA TGTGCCAGCATTATGGCAGGGGGCGACTACAATGAGCAGTTCTTC.

This clone has more than one count but fewer than ten. This chain links TRBV30 with TRBJ1-3, with D perhaps TRBD1 (5 bases). V was clipped by 4 bases and J by 6 bases, with 13 bases between them. The CDR3 consists of 13 residues. Germline V CDR1 and CDR2: GTSNPN, SVGIG (reference sequence). The DNA for the CDR3 is TGTGCCTGGAAATCCGGGGCGGTAAACACCATATATTTT. It translates to CAWKSGAVNTIYF.

For the CDR3, the DNA is TGTGCCAGCAGCTTAGCCAGGGCAACTAATGAAAAACTGTTTTTT. This sequence encodes CASSLARATNEKLFF. The chain joins TRBV7-6 to TRBJ1-4; TRBD1 is a possible D gene (5 bases). Germline CDR1 is SGHVS and CDR2 is FNYEAQ. V was pared by 0 bases and J by 0 bases, with 5 bases between. The CDR3 sequence is 15 residues long.

The V call is TRBV7-6, the J call TRBJ2-1; 12 bases map to TRBD2. V dropped 4 bases and J dropped 6; count of bases not matched to a gene: 4. The CDR3 has 15 amino acids. Per the germline V gene, CDR1 is SGHVS and CDR2 is FNYEAQ. CDR3 protein: CASSSTSGSPNEQFF. In DNA, the CDR3 is TGTGCCAGCAGCTCGACTAGCGGGAGTCCCAATGAGCAGTTCTTC.

The rearrangement links TRBV6-5 to TRBJ2-2; tentative D call: TRBD2 (6 bases). This CDR3 spans 15 amino acids. The V and J ends lost 5 bases and 3 bases respectively, with 13 bases between them. Per germline, CDR1 MNHEY and CDR2 SVGAGI. The CDR3 sequence: CASSTSGPYTGELFF. Written as DNA, the CDR3 is TGTGCCAGCAGTACAAGCGGGCCCTACACCGGGGAGCTGTTTTTT.

The chain links TRBV10-3 to TRBJ1-3, with D possibly TRBD1 on 6 matching bases. Germline-derived CDR1 and CDR2 are ENHRY and SYGVKD. The CDR3 covers 14 residues. Deletions cut 7 bases from V and 2 bases from J, with 12 bases between. The CDR3 region has the DNA TGTGCCATCACCTCCGGGACAACTGGAAACACCATATATTTT. Residues: CAITSGTTGNTIYF.

The chain has TRBV29-1 and TRBJ2-7; 9 positions match TRBD1. CDR3 size: 14 residues. From germline, CDR1 is SQVTM and CDR2 ANQGSEA. V trimming: 7 bases; J trimming: 3 bases; junction bases outside the gene matches: 10. CDR3: CSALRGTGNYEQYF. In DNA form, the CDR3 reads TGCAGCGCGCTGAGGGGGACAGGGAACTACGAGCAGTACTTC.

The chain carries TRBV7-3 and TRBJ2-2, with 9 bases matching TRBD2. V shed 0 bases and J 2 bases; nucleotides not matched to a gene: 1. The CDR3 contains 16 residues. CDR1 is SGHTA and CDR2 is FQGTGA in the germline V gene. CDR3 nucleotides: TGTGCCAGCAGCTTAACGGGACTAGCAAACACCGGGGAGCTGTTTTTT. It is translated as CASSLTGLANTGELFF.

V usage is TRBV5-4 and J usage is TRBJ2-7, with 13 bases that match TRBD2. V shed 4 bases, J shed 5 bases, and the junction held 6 bases outside the gene matches. Germline-derived CDR1 and CDR2 are SGHNT and YYREEE (reference sequence). The CDR3 sequence is 15 residues long. The CDR3 spells CASSTLGLAGNEQYF. The CDR3 DNA reads as TGTGCCAGCAGCACATTGGGACTAGCGGGAAACGAGCAGTACTTC.

The chain couples TRBV6-5 to TRBJ1-5; 7 bases match TRBD1. The V and J ends lost 6 bases and 4 bases, in that order; junction bases with no gene match: 3. The CDR3 is 13 amino acids. The germline gives CDR1 MNHEY, CDR2 SVGAGI. The CDR3, as DNA: TGTGCCAGCAGCGACAGGGAAAATCAGCCCCAGCATTTT. It yields the protein CASSDRENQPQHF.

This clone was observed a handful of times. The gene calls are TRBV7-2 and TRBJ2-3; TRBD2 matches 13 bases. Germline-derived CDR1 and CDR2 are SGHTA and FQGNSA. V lost 0 bases and J lost 4; bases outside the gene matches: 7. This CDR3 comprises 18 residues. CDR3 DNA sequence: TGTGCCAGCAGCTTAGCGGGCCAACTAGCGGGAGGGGCAGATACGCAGTATTTT. Translating gives CASSLAGQLAGGADTQYF.

This clone was recorded only once. V gene TRBV5-8 combines with J gene TRBJ2-1, with no clear D. Germline CDR1 SGHTS, CDR2 YDEGEE. The CDR3 extends over 17 amino acids. With 0 bases removed from V and 0 bases from J, the gap between germline ends came to 13 bases. CDR3 sequence reads: CASSLVVTLSSYNEQFF. In DNA, the CDR3 is TGTGCCAGCAGCTTGGTGGTGACCCTAAGCTCCTACAATGAGCAGTTCTTC.

The CDR3 region has the DNA TGTGCCAGCAGTACTGAGCGGGAGCCGGATACGCAGTATTTT. Its protein product is CASSTEREPDTQYF. V usage is TRBV5-4 and J usage is TRBJ2-3; 8 bases fit TRBD2. Looked up from germline, CDR1 is SGHNT and CDR2 is YYREEE (reference sequence). Losses at the gene ends were 5 bases for V and 6 bases for J; bases not matched to a gene: 8. This CDR3 has 14 residues.

The chain couples TRBV7-9 to TRBJ2-7; 12 nucleotides match TRBD2. There are 18 residues in the CDR3. The junction had 11 bases not matched to a gene; V was cut back by 4 bases and J by 1 base. Per germline, CDR1 SEHNR and CDR2 FQNEAQ (reference sequence). The CDR3 sequence is CASSSAASGRGTSYEQYF. The CDR3 DNA reads TGTGCCAGCAGCTCTGCGGCTAGCGGGAGGGGAACATCCTACGAGCAGTACTTC.

The chain recombines TRBV27 with TRBJ2-1, with D maybe TRBD1 (6 bases). There are 16 residues in the CDR3. Trimming left V 0 bases short and J 9 bases short, with 18 bases between. Germline CDR1 and CDR2: MNHEY and SMNVEV (reference sequence). In DNA, the CDR3 is TGTGCCAGCAGTTTATCGACGGGACAAGCCACCGCTGAGCAGTTCTTC. It is translated as CASSLSTGQATAEQFF.

This chain joins TRBV4-3 and TRBJ2-2, with TRBD2 identical over 10 bases. This CDR3 comprises 16 residues. The germline V gene has CDR1 LGHNA and CDR2 YSLEER. Losses at the gene ends were 4 bases for V and 2 bases for J; bases not matched to a gene: 4. The CDR3, as DNA: TGCGCCAGCAGCCGAGGACTAGCGGATAACACCGGGGAGCTGTTTTTT. Residues: CASSRGLADNTGELFF.

This chain joins TRBV14 and TRBJ1-1; possible D gene TRBD1, 5 bases. V was trimmed by 3 bases and J by 0 bases, leaving 14 bases between them. Looked up from germline, CDR1 is SGHDN and CDR2 is FVKESK. The CDR3 runs to 16 residues. CDR3 region: CASSQRQGDMNTEAFF. The CDR3 DNA reads TGTGCCAGCAGCCAGCGGCAGGGCGATATGAACACTGAAGCTTTCTTT.

The chain joins TRBV5-1 to TRBJ1-2; D is possibly TRBD1 (6 bases). V was cut by 0 bases and J by 4 bases, with 22 bases left in between. The CDR3 length is 18 residues. Germline loops: CDR1 SGHRS, CDR2 YFSETQ. The CDR3 sequence: CASSLEVGWGQKGYGYTF. The DNA of the CDR3 is TGCGCCAGCAGCTTGGAAGTCGGGTGGGGGCAGAAAGGCTATGGCTACACCTTC.

The chain joins TRBV7-2 to TRBJ2-7; TRBD2 agrees at 14 bases. Germline V gene sequence: CDR1 SGHTA, CDR2 FQGNSA. The CDR3 runs 15 residues. V shed 1 base, J shed 6 bases, and the junction held 2 bases outside the gene matches. CDR3 amino acids: CASSLDGTSGSEQYF. The CDR3 DNA sequence: TGTGCCAGCAGCTTAGACGGGACTAGCGGGAGCGAGCAGTACTTC.

This clone was detected a few times. This sequence joins TRBV6-5 and TRBJ2-7, with D possibly TRBD2 on 6 matching bases. CDR3 length: 13 amino acids. Trimming shortened V by 4 bases and J by 3 bases, and 10 bases separated the two germline ends. Germline V gene lookup returns CDR1 MNHEY and CDR2 SVGAGI. The CDR3 is CASSLAVLYEQYF. The DNA for the CDR3 is TGTGCCAGCAGTTTAGCGGTACTCTACGAGCAGTACTTC.

The V gene is TRBV12-2, the J gene TRBJ2-1; the D call in the table, TRBD1, was not verified against the DNA. TRBV12-2 is deemed a pseudogene. CDR3 size: 13 residues. The CDR3 DNA reads as TGTGCAAGTCGCTTCGAAGGGGCACATGAGCAGTTCTTC. Encoded protein: CASRFEGAHEQFF.

This clone was seen more than once but under ten times. In nucleotides, the CDR3 is TGTGCCAGCAGGCCCGCCGAGATCGCAAGCTCCTACGAGCAGTACTTC. This translates into CASRPAEIASSYEQYF. The chain recombines TRBV27 with TRBJ2-7; D ambiguous. This CDR3 has 16 amino acids. V was shortened by 6 bases and J by 0 bases, with 18 bases between the two germline ends. The germline V gene encodes CDR1 MNHEY and CDR2 SMNVEV (reference sequence).

V and J are TRBV29-1 and TRBJ2-2; TRBD1 or TRBD2 may be the D gene (5 bases each). The V gene lost 5 bases and the J gene lost 4 bases, with 14 bases spanning the gap. CDR1 SQVTM and CDR2 ANQGSEA come from the germline V gene. The CDR3 covers 14 residues. The CDR3 reads CSVSRGAVTGELFF. DNA of the CDR3: TGCAGCGTTTCCCGAGGGGCGGTCACCGGGGAGCTGTTTTTT.